This record looks at one T cell receptor beta chain sequence and its context. The antigen remains undetermined. At one of its ends the junction is not consistent with the germline gene, which may arise from a read error. The listed genes are named as in mouse. The read comes to an end 4 residues before the CDR3 does, leaving the germline J gene to fill in the end. Extraction of RNA preceded its reverse transcription into cDNA, which served as the sequencing template. Data came from immunoSEQ multiplex PCR; TCRdb stores just in-frame clones and leaves some out. The profile covers about 110,000 clones, none occurring a single time. This sample is drawn from a study of CD8+ T cells in alopecia areata. General study results and limits: Clonality was higher in lesional than normal scalp, especially in alopecia totalis/universalis.

Per the germline V gene, CDR1 is NNHDY and CDR2 is SYVADS. There are 13 residues in the CDR3. The chain has TRBV13-3 and TRBJ2-7; 9 nucleotides line up with TRBD2. Sequences were obtained from lesional skin. This TCR was sampled from a C3H/HeJ mouse with alopecia areata. This line is of MHC haplotype H2-k. The CDR3 DNA, read in part, is TGTGCCAACAGTCCGACTGGGGGCTAT. It translates to CANSPTGGY. The full CDR3 sequence reads CANSPTGGYEQYF.